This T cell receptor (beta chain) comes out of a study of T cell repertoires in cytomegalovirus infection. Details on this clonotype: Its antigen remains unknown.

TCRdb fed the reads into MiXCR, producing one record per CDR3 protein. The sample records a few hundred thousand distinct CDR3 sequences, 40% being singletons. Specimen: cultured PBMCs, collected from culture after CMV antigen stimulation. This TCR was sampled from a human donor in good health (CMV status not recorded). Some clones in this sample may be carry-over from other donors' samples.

The CDR3 nucleotides read TGTGCCAGCAGCCCCTCGGGGGCCCTGAGTGGCTACACCTTC. Its translation is CASSPSGALSGYTF. The chain joins TRBV7-9 to TRBJ1-2, with a possible D match to TRBD1 (6 bases). V lost 5 bases and J 7 bases, leaving 17 bases between the germline ends. This CDR3 region has 14 residues. Germline V gives CDR1 SEHNR, CDR2 FQNEAQ (reference sequence).